This note documents a single TCR beta chain sequence. This specimen comes from a study of OX40 agonist ivuxolimab in advanced cancers. The protocol was immunoSEQ multiplex PCR, while the TCRdb copy is restricted to in-frame clones and leaves out a portion. The sample lists some 43,000 clones; 85% to 90% were seen once. J was trimmed by 1 base and V by 10 bases; bases with no gene match: 7. The CDR3 sequence is 14 residues long. Per germline, CDR1 LNHDA and CDR2 SQIVND (reference sequence). The material sequenced was CD4+ or CD8+ T cells sorted from blood, taken in a trial of the OX40 agonist ivuxolimab. The chain couples TRBV19 to TRBJ2-5, with 9 bases lining up with TRBD2. The sequence was obtained from an adult with an advanced solid tumor such as melanoma, head and neck, liver or kidney cancer. The CDR3 here is CATQSSGTQETQYF. CDR3 nucleotide sequence: TGTGCCACCCAGTCTAGCGGGACCCAAGAGACCCAGTACTTC.